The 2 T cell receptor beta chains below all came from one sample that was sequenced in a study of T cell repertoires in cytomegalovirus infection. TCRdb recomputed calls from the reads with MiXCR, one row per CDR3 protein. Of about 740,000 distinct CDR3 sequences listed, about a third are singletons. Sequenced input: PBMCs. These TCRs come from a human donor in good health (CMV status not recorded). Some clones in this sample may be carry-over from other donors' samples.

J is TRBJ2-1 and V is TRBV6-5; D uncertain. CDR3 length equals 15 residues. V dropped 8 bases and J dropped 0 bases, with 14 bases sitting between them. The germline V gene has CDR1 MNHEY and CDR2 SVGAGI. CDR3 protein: CASRILSISYNEQFF. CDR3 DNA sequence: TGTGCCAGCCGGATACTTTCCATCTCCTACAATGAGCAGTTCTTC.

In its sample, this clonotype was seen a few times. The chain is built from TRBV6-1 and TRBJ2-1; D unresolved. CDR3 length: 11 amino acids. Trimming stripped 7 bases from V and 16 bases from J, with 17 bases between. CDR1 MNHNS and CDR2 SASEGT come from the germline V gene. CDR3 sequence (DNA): TGTGCCAGCACTAGGGCTTACGGCTTATTCTTC. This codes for CASTRAYGLFF.